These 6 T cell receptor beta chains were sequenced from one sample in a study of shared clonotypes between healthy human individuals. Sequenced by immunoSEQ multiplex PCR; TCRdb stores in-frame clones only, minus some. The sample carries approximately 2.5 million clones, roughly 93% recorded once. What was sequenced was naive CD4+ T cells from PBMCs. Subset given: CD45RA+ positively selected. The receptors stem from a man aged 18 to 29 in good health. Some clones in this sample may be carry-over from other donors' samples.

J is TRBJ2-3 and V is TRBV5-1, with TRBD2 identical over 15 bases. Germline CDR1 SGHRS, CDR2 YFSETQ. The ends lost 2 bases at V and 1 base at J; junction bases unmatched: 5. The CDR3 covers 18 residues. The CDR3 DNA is TGCGCCAGCAGCTTTTTGGGACTAGCGGGAGGAGGCACAGATACGCAGTATTTT. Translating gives CASSFLGLAGGGTDTQYF. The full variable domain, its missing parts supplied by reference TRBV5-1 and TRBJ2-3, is KAGVTQTPRYLIKTRGQQVTLSCSPISGHRSVSWYQQTPGQGLQFLFEYFSETQRNKGNFPGRFSGRQFSNSRSEMNVSTLELGDSALYLCASSFLGLAGGGTDTQYFGPGTRLTVL.

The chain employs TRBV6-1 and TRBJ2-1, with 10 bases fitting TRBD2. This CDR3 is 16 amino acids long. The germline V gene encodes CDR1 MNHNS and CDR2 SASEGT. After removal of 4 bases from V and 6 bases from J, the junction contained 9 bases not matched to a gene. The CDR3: CASSVSLAGVSNEQFF. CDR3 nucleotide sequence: TGTGCCAGCAGTGTAAGCCTAGCGGGAGTAAGCAATGAGCAGTTCTTC.

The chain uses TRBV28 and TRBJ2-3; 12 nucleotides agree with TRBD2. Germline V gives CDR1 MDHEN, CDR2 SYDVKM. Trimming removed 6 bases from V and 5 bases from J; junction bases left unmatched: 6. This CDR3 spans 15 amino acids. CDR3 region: CASSTTSGRKDTQYF. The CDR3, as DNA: TGTGCCAGCAGCACGACTAGCGGGAGAAAAGATACGCAGTATTTT.

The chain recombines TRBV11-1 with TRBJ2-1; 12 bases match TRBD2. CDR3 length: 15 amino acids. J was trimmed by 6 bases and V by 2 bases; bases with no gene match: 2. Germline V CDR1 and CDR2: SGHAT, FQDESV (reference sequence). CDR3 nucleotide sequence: TGTGCCAGCAGCTTACGACTAGCGGGGGCCAATGAGCAGTTCTTC. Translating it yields CASSLRLAGANEQFF.

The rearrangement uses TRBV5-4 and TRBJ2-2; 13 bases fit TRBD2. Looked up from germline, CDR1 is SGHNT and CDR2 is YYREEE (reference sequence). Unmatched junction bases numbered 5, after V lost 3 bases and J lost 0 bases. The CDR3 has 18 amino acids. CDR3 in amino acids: CASSSGTSGTANTGELFF. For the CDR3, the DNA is TGTGCCAGCAGCTCGGGGACTAGCGGGACCGCGAACACCGGGGAGCTGTTTTTT.

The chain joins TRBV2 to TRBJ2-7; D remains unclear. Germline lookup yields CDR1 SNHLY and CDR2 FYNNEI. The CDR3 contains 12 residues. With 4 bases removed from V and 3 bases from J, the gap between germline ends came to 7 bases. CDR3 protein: CASSAPLYEQYF. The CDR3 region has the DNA TGTGCCAGCAGTGCCCCCCTCTACGAGCAGTACTTC.